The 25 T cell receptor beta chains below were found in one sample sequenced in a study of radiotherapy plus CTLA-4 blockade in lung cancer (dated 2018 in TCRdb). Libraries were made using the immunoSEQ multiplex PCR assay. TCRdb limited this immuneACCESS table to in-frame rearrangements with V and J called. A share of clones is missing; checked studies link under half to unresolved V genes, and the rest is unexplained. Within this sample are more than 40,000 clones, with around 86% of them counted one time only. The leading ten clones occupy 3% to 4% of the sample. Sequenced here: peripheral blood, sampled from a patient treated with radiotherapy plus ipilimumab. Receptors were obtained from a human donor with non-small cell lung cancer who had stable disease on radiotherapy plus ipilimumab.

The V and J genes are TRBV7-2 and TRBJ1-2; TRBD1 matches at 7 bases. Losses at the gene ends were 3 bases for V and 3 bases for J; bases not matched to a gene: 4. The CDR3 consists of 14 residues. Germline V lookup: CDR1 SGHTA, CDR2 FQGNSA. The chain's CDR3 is CASSLSGTDYGYTF. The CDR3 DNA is TGTGCCAGCAGCTTGTCCGGGACAGACTATGGCTACACCTTC.

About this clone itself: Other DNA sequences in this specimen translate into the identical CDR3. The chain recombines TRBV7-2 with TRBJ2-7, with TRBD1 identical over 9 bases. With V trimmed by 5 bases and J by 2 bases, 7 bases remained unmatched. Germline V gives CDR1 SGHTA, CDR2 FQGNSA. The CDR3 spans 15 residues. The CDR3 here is CASSQRTGVPYEQYF. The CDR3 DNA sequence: TGTGCCAGCAGCCAACGGACAGGGGTCCCCTACGAGCAGTACTTC.

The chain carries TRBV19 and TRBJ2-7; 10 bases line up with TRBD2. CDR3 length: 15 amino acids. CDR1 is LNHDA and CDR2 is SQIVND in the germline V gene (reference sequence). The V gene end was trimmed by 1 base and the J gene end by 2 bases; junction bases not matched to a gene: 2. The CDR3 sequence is CASSIGTSGPYEQYF. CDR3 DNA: TGTGCCAGTAGTATAGGGACTAGCGGACCCTACGAGCAGTACTTC. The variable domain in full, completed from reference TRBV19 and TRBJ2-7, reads DGGITQSPKYLFRKEGQNVTLSCEQNLNHDAMYWYRQDPGQGLRLIYYSQIVNDFQKGDIAEGYSVSREKKESFPLTVTSAQKNPTAFYLCASSIGTSGPYEQYFGPGTRLTVT.

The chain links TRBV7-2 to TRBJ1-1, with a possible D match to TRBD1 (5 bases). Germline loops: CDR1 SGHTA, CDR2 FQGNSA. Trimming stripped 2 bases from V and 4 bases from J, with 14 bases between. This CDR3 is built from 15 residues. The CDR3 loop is CASSLNLGLGTEAFF. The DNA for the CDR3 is TGTGCCAGCAGCTTAAATCTGGGGCTGGGCACTGAAGCTTTCTTT.

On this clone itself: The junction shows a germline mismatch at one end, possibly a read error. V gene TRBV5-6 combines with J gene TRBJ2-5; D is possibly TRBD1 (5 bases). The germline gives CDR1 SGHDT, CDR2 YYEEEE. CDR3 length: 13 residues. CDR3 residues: CACSLQGQETQYF. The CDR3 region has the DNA TGTGCCTGCAGCTTGCAGGGTCAAGAGACCCAGTACTTC.

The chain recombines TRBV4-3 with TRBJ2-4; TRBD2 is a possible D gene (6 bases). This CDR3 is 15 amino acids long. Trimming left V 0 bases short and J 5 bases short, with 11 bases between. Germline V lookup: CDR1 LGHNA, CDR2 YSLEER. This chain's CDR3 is CASSQEPGAQNIQYF. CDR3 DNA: TGCGCCAGCAGCCAAGAGCCGGGAGCTCAAAACATTCAGTACTTC.

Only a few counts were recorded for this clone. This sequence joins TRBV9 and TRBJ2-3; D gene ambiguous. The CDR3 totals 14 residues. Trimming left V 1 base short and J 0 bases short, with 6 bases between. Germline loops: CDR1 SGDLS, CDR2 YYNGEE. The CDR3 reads CASSVSLSTDTQYF. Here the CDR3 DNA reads TGTGCCAGCAGCGTATCCCTTAGCACAGATACGCAGTATTTT.

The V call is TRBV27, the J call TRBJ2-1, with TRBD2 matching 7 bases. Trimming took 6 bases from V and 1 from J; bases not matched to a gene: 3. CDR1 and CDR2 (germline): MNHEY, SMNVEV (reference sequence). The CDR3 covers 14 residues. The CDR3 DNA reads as TGTGCCAGCAGGATACTAGCGTCCTACAATGAGCAGTTCTTC. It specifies CASRILASYNEQFF.

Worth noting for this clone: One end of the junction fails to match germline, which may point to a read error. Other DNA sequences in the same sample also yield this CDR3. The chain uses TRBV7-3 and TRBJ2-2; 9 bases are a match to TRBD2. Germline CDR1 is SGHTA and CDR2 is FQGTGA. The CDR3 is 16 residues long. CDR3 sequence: CASSLGASGKPGELFF. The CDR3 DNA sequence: TGCGCCAGCAGCCTTGGGGCTAGCGGGAAACCCGGGGAGCTGTTTTTT.

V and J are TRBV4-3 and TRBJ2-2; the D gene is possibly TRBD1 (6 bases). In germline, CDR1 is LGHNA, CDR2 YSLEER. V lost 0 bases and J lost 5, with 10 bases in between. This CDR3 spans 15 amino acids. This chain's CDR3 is CASSQEGTPTGELFF. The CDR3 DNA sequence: TGCGCCAGCAGCCAAGAGGGGACACCTACCGGGGAGCTGTTTTTT.

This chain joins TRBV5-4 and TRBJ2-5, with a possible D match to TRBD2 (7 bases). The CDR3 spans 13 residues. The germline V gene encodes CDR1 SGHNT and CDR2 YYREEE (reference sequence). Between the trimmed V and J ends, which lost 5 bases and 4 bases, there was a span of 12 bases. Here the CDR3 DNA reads TGTGCCAGCAGTACAGGGAGGGGAGAGACCCAGTACTTC. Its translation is CASSTGRGETQYF. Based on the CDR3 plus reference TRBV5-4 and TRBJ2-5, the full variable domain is ETGVTQSPTHLIKTRGQQVTLRCSSQSGHNTVSWYQQALGQGPQFIFQYYREEENGRGNFPPRFSGLQFPNYSSELNVNALELDDSALYLCASSTGRGETQYFGPGTRLLVL.

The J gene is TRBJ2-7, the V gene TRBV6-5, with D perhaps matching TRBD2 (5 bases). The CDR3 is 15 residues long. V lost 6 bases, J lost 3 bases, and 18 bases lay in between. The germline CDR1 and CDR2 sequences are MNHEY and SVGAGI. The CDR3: CASRGSGVPGYEQYF. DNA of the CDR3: TGTGCCAGCAGGGGGTCCGGGGTCCCCGGCTACGAGCAGTACTTC.

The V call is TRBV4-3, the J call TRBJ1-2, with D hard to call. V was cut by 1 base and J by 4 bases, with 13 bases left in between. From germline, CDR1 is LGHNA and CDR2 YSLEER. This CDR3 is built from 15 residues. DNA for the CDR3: TGCGCCAGCAGCCAAGGCGTAGCGGGGATCTATGGCTACACCTTC. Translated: CASSQGVAGIYGYTF.

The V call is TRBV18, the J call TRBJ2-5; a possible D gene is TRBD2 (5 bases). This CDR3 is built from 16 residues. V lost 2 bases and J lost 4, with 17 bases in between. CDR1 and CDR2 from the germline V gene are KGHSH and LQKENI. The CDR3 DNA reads TGTGCCAGCTCACCATTCGTTTCAGCTCGGGGAGAGACCCAGTACTTC. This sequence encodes CASSPFVSARGETQYF.

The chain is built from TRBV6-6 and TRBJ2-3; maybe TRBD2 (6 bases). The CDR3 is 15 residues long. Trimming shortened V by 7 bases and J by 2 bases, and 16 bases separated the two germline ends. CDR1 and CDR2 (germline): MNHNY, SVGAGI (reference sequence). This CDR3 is CASTYSGENTDTQYF. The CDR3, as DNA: TGTGCCAGCACCTATAGCGGAGAGAACACAGATACGCAGTATTTT.

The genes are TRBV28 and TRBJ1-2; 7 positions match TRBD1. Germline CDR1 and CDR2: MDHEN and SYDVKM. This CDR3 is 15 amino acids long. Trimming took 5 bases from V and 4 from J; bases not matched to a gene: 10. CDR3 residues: CASSNADRALYGYTF. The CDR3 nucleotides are TGTGCCAGCAGTAACGCCGACAGGGCCCTCTATGGCTACACCTTC.

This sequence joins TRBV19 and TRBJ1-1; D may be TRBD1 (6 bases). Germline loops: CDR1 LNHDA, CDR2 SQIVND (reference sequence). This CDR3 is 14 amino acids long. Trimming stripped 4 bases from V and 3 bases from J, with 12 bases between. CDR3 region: CASSRQEGYTEAFF. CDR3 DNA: TGTGCCAGTAGTAGACAGGAAGGGTACACTGAAGCTTTCTTT.

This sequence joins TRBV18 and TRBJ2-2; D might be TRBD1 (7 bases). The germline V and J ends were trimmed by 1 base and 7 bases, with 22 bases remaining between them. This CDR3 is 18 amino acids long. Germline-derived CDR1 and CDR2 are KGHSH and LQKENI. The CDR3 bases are TGTGCCAGCTCACCACAATTAAGACAGGGAGGTTTGAACGGGGAGCTGTTTTTT. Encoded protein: CASSPQLRQGGLNGELFF.

This CDR3 reads CASAPDRDSGANVLTF. In DNA, the CDR3 is TGTGCCAGCGCCCCGGACAGGGATTCTGGGGCCAACGTCCTGACTTTC. J is TRBJ2-6 and V is TRBV19; 8 bases are shared with TRBD1. CDR1 LNHDA and CDR2 SQIVND come from the germline V gene (reference sequence). This CDR3 contains 16 residues. V shed 9 bases, J shed 1 base, and the junction held 8 bases outside the gene matches.

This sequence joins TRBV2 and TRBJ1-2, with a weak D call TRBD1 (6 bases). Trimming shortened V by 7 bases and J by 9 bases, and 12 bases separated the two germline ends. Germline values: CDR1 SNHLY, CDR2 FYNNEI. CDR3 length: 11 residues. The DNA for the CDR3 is TGTGCCAGCACACAGGGTATGCGCTACACCTTC. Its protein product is CASTQGMRYTF.

Here the CDR3 reads CASSQVTFRGPTKNIQYF. In nucleotides, the CDR3 is TGCGCCAGCAGCCAAGTTACTTTCAGGGGGCCAACCAAAAACATTCAGTACTTC. The chain combines TRBV4-1 with TRBJ2-4, with TRBD1 identical over 8 bases. V trimming: 1 base; J trimming: 2 bases; junction bases outside the gene matches: 10. The CDR3 totals 18 residues. In germline, CDR1 is MGHRA, CDR2 YSYEKL.

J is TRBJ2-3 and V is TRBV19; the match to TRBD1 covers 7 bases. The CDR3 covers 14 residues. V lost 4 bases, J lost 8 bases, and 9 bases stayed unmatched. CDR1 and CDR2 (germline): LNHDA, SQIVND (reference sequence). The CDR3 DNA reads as TGTGCCAGTAGTACCGGACAGGCCATGGGTACGCAGTATTTT. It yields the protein CASSTGQAMGTQYF.

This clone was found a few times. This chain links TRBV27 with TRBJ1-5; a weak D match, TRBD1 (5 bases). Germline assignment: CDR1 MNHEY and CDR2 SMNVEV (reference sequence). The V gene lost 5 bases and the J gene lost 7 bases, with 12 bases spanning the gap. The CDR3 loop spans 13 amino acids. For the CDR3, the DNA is TGTGCCAGCAGTCCGTCTCGACAGCAGCCCCAGCATTTT. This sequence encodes CASSPSRQQPQHF.

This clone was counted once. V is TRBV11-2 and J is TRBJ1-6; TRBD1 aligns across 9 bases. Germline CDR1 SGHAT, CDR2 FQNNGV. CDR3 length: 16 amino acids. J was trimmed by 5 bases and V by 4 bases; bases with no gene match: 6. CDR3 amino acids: CASSSLDRGNNSPLHF. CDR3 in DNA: TGTGCCAGCAGCTCGCTGGACAGGGGAAATAATTCACCCCTCCACTTT.

The CDR3 sequence is CASSFRTGNTGELFF. As DNA, the CDR3 is TGTGCCAGCAGTTTCCGGACAGGGAACACCGGGGAGCTGTTTTTT. This chain connects TRBV27 to TRBJ2-2; TRBD1 matches 7 bases. V was clipped by 3 bases and J by 1 base; unmatched bases: 2. Germline values: CDR1 MNHEY, CDR2 SMNVEV (reference sequence). This CDR3 comprises 15 residues.